The rows below give T cell receptor beta chains drawn from one sample of a study of cytomegalovirus exposure and HLA in healthy donors. Assay used: immunoSEQ multiplex PCR; TCRdb lists only in-frame clones, some missing. Of 150,000 to 200,000 clones listed, 77% are singletons. What was sequenced was PBMCs. The receptor set was obtained from a woman in her 30s in good health and CMV-seronegative. The CDR3 runs from the conserved cysteine through the conserved F or W. The D gene is left open where the match is weak. Some rows mark clone size as missing; the rest say once, few, many or name a class of expanded clone.

NA	TRBJ2-3	TRBV27	TRBD1	TGTGCCAGCAGCTGGGGACAGGGGGTGGATACGCAGTATTTT	CASSWGQGVDTQYF
NA	TRBJ1-2	TRBV7-8	TRBD1	TGTGCCAGCAGCTTAGTTACAGGGGAGGATGGCTACACCTTC	CASSLVTGEDGYTF
once	TRBJ1-3	TRBV5-4	NA	TGTGCCAGCAGCTTGGCGGAGTACGGAAACACCATATATTTT	CASSLAEYGNTIYF
NA	TRBJ1-2	TRBV30	NA	TGTGCCTGGCAAGGACAGACATCCTACACCTTC	CAWQGQTSYTF
once	TRBJ2-1	TRBV29-1	NA	TGCAGCGGAGCGGACTCCTACAATGAGCAGTTCTTC	CSGADSYNEQFF
NA	TRBJ1-3	TRBV29-1	NA	TGCAGCGTTGAGTTGCAGGGAAACTCTGGAAACACCATATATTTT	CSVELQGNSGNTIYF
once	TRBJ1-1	TRBV6-6	NA	TGTGCCAGCAGTTACGCGGACGGGGGTACTTTCTTT	CASSYADGGTFF
NA	TRBJ2-3	TRBV5-1	NA	TGCGCCAGTTCCGGGACGGCAGGGGCAGATACGCAGTATTTT	CASSGTAGADTQYF
NA	TRBJ1-1	TRBV19	TRBD1	TGTGCCAGTAGCCCCAGGACAGGGACGAACACTGAAGCTTTCTTT	CASSPRTGTNTEAFF
NA	TRBJ1-5	TRBV6-1	NA	TGTGCCAGCAGGAGGGATGGCACTCAGCCCCAGCATTTT	CASRRDGTQPQHF
NA	TRBJ2-2	TRBV6-5	TRBD1	TGTGCCAGCAGGTACACAGGGGTAAACACCGGGGAGCTGTTTTTT	CASRYTGVNTGELFF
NA	TRBJ2-7	TRBV27	NA	TGTGCCAGCAGTTTCGCCAGGGGTTTATCCTACGAGCAGTACTTC	CASSFARGLSYEQYF
few	TRBJ1-3	TRBV9	NA	TGTGCCAGCAGCTCTATTTCCTCTGGAAACACCATATATTTT	CASSSISSGNTIYF
NA	TRBJ2-7	TRBV4-1	TRBD1	TGCGCCAGCAGCCAAGTCGACCGGGACAGGGGAACTAACGAGCAGTACTTC	CASSQVDRDRGTNEQYF
NA	TRBJ2-5	TRBV18	TRBD1	TGTGCCAGCTCGCAGCCCGACAGGGATGTACGAGAGACCCAGTACTTC	CASSQPDRDVRETQYF
NA	TRBJ1-5	TRBV18	NA	TGTGCCAGCTCACCAACGGTCCCAGGGGGCAATCAGCCCCAGCATTTT	CASSPTVPGGNQPQHF
NA	TRBJ1-2	TRBV19	TRBD1	TGTGCCAGTAGTATGTTGGGACAGGGGAGCTATGGCTACACCTTC	CASSMLGQGSYGYTF
NA	TRBJ1-3	TRBV6-1	NA	TGTGCCAGCAGTGGAGGATCTGGAAACACCATATATTTT	CASSGGSGNTIYF
NA	TRBJ2-7	TRBV29-1	TRBD2	TGCAGCGTTGTAGGTCGCGGGAGGGCCTACGAGCAGTACTTC	CSVVGRGRAYEQYF
NA	TRBJ2-1	TRBV19	TRBD1	TGTGCCAGTAGTATCGGGACAGGGGTGATGTATGAGCAGTTCTTC	CASSIGTGVMYEQFF
NA	TRBJ2-3	TRBV29-1	NA	TGCAGCGTTGACAGGGAGGGCACAGATACGCAGTATTTT	CSVDREGTDTQYF
once	TRBJ2-7	TRBV28	NA	TGTGCCAGCAGTTTTGTAGTTGGGCAGGGCTACGAGCAGTACTTC	CASSFVVGQGYEQYF
once	TRBJ1-3	TRBV5-8	TRBD1	TGTGCCAGCAGCTTGGCATCTACAGGGGTCGCTGGAAACACCATATATTTT	CASSLASTGVAGNTIYF
once	TRBJ2-1	TRBV14	TRBD2	TGTGCCAGCAGCCAAGAGGTCTGGGCTTTGGCGGGAGTGAATGAGCAGTTCTTC	CASSQEVWALAGVNEQFF
NA	TRBJ2-3	TRBV7-3	NA	TGTGCCAGCAGCCCTCACAGGGCTAGCACAGATACGCAGTATTTT	CASSPHRASTDTQYF
NA	TRBJ2-1	TRBV4-3	NA	TGCGCCAGCAGCCATTTCCTAGCCGGGGTCGATGAGCAGTTCTTC	CASSHFLAGVDEQFF
NA	TRBJ2-7	TRBV10-3	TRBD1	TGTGCCATCAGTGAGCCGGGACAGGGGGCGGACTACGAGCAGTACTTC	CAISEPGQGADYEQYF
NA	TRBJ2-5	TRBV6-5	NA	TGTGCCAGCCGGACAGCTCAAGAGACCCAGTACTTC	CASRTAQETQYF
once	TRBJ1-4	TRBV14	TRBD1	TGTGCCAGCAGCCCTTACAGGGGGCGCCGCGGAAAACTGTTTTTT	CASSPYRGRRGKLFF
NA	TRBJ1-5	TRBV5-1	TRBD1	TGCGCCAGCAGCCCGGATGGGACAGGGGCCAGACAGCCCCAGCATTTT	CASSPDGTGARQPQHF
few	TRBJ1-1	TRBV19	TRBD1	TGTGCCAGTAGTCCGAGACAGGGGAAGCCCTTGAACACTGAAGCTTTCTTT	CASSPRQGKPLNTEAFF
NA	TRBJ2-7	TRBV27	NA	TGTGCCAGCAGCCTAAGGCTCAGACATGACTACGAGCAGTACTTC	CASSLRLRHDYEQYF
NA	TRBJ2-1	TRBV7-6	TRBD1	TGTGCCAGCAGCTTAGCTGGGACAGGGGTTTACAATGAGCAGTTCTTC	CASSLAGTGVYNEQFF
NA	TRBJ1-1	TRBV29-1	TRBD1	TGCAGCGTGCATCCGGGACAGACAAACACTGAAGCTTTCTTT	CSVHPGQTNTEAFF
NA	TRBJ2-7	TRBV7-9	NA	TGTGCCAGCAGCTTAGATATGTCCTACGAGCAGTACTTC	CASSLDMSYEQYF
once	TRBJ1-2	TRBV4-1	TRBD1	TGCGCCAGCAGCCACGACAGGGGGGTTAATGGCTACACCTTC	CASSHDRGVNGYTF
NA	TRBJ2-6	TRBV7-2	NA	TGTGCCAGCAGCTTAGCTCGAGCGGGCGGGGCCGGGGCCAACGTCCTGACTTTC	CASSLARAGGAGANVLTF
once	TRBJ2-2	TRBV5-1	NA	TGCGCCAGCAGCTTGGCTGGACTCAGCACCGGGGAGCTGTTTTTT	CASSLAGLSTGELFF
NA	TRBJ1-5	TRBV5-1	NA	TGCGCCAGCAGCTTGGACGACAGGTGGAATCAGCCCCAGCATTTT	CASSLDDRWNQPQHF
once	TRBJ1-3	TRBV7-2	TRBD1	TGTGCCAGCAGCTTAGTAGGGACAGGCGGAAACACCATATATTTT	CASSLVGTGGNTIYF
NA	TRBJ1-3	TRBV4-1	NA	TGCGCCAGCAGCCAAGTACAGGGTGGTGGAAACACCATATATTTT	CASSQVQGGGNTIYF
NA	TRBJ2-7	TRBV30	NA	TGTGCCTGGACATCTGCTAGAGTCGGCGAGCAGTACTTC	CAWTSARVGEQYF
NA	TRBJ1-1	TRBV19	NA	TGTGCCAGTAGGACCCCTTACAGGAGACCGAGTGAAGCTTTCTTT	CASRTPYRRPSEAFF
NA	TRBJ2-7	TRBV6-6	TRBD1	TGTGCCAGCAGACTACAGGGGGCTCCCACCTACGAGCAGTACTTC	CASRLQGAPTYEQYF
few	TRBJ1-2	TRBV2	NA	TGTGCCAGCAATATGGAGGTGGGGGGTCCTTATGGCTACACCTTC	CASNMEVGGPYGYTF
NA	TRBJ2-7	TRBV7-8	TRBD1	TGTGCCAGCAGCTTACTATGGACAGGGGCTTACGAGCAGTACTTC	CASSLLWTGAYEQYF
NA	TRBJ2-2	TRBV10-3	TRBD2	TGTGCCAGCTCGGGAGGAATTACCGGGGAGCTGTTTTTT	CASSGGITGELFF
NA	TRBJ2-7	TRBV6-1	TRBD2	TGTGCCAGCACTCTAGCGGGAGGAAACTACGAGCAGTACTTC	CASTLAGGNYEQYF
few	TRBJ1-1	TRBV27	TRBD1	TGTGCCAGCAGACCGCTCATACCTACAGGGGGTAGGACTGAAGCTTTCTTT	CASRPLIPTGGRTEAFF
NA	TRBJ1-3	TRBV9	TRBD1	TGTGCCAGCAGAGCGGACAGGGAGAGCGGAAACACCATATATTTT	CASRADRESGNTIYF
NA	TRBJ2-7	TRBV5-4	NA	TGTGCCAGCAGCTTGGACAGGGACCACGAGCAGTACTTC	CASSLDRDHEQYF
NA	TRBJ1-4	TRBV7-9	NA	TGTGCCAGCAGCCCCCGTACAGGGAGAGGTGAAAAACTGTTTTTT	CASSPRTGRGEKLFF
once	TRBJ1-3	TRBV13	NA	TGTGCCAGCAGCTTACAGGCCTCTGGAAACACCATATATTTT	CASSLQASGNTIYF